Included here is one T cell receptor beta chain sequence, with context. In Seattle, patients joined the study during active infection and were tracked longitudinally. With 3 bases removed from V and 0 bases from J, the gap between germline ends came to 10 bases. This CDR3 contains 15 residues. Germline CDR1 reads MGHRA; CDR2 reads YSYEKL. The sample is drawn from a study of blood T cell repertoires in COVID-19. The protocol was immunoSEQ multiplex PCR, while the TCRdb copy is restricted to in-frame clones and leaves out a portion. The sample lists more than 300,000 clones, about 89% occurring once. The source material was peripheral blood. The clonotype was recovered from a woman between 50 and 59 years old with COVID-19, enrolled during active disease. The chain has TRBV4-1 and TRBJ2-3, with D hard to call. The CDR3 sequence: CASSQRSQSTDTQYF. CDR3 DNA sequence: TGCGCCAGCAGCCAGCGGTCCCAGAGCACAGATACGCAGTATTTT.